What follows are 17 T cell receptor beta chains derived from one specimen sequenced in a study of regulatory T cells in long-lasting Graves disease. Assembly of TCR beta libraries relied on iRepertoire HTBI primers together with Arm-PCR of CDR3 regions. TCRdb recomputed calls from the multiplex PCR reads with MiXCR, one row per CDR3 protein. The table has 400,000 to 450,000 distinct CDR3 sequences, 20% to 25% seen once; the top ten hold roughly a quarter. The sample's time point: persistent/refractory GD, antithyroid drugs over 5 years with positive TRAb. From PBMCs, RNA was extracted and then used to make the TCR library. Sequenced material: peripheral blood mononuclear cells (PBMCs), taken when the disease was refractory, from a patient treated with antithyroid drugs. Source of these receptors: a female donor with Graves disease.

Worth noting for this clonotype: One base away lies a much larger clone, so this may be a sequencing read error. The chain joins TRBV28 to TRBJ2-7, with TRBD2 matching over 8 bases. The CDR3 length is 15 residues. Germline values: CDR1 MDHEN, CDR2 SYDVKM. CDR3 nucleotides: TGTGCCGGCAGTCCTACTAGCGGAGGCCTCTACGAGCAGTACTTC. This codes for CAGSPTSGGLYEQYF.

This chain connects TRBV29-1 to TRBJ2-1; TRBD2 matches 9 bases. This CDR3 spans 14 amino acids. The germline V gene has CDR1 SQVTM and CDR2 ANQGSEA. Losses at the gene ends were 7 bases for V and 5 bases for J; bases not matched to a gene: 9. The CDR3 sequence is CSAAATSGNNEQFF. CDR3 nucleotide sequence: TGCAGCGCAGCCGCGACTAGCGGTAACAATGAGCAGTTCTTC.

The sample holds a few counts of this clonotype. The J gene is TRBJ1-1, the V gene TRBV27, with D maybe TRBD1 (6 bases). Trimming cost V 3 bases and J 6 bases, with 14 bases left between them. CDR1 MNHEY and CDR2 SMNVEV come from the germline V gene (reference sequence). This CDR3 comprises 14 residues. The CDR3 reads CASSLGHPGAEAFF. As DNA, the CDR3 is TGTGCCAGCAGTTTGGGACACCCGGGTGCTGAAGCTTTCTTT.

This clonotype was observed a handful of times. The chain links TRBV28 to TRBJ1-3; tentatively, D is TRBD1 (6 bases). Trimming shortened V by 10 bases and J by 0 bases, and 10 bases separated the two germline ends. The germline V gene encodes CDR1 MDHEN and CDR2 SYDVKM. This CDR3 has 13 residues. As DNA, the CDR3 is TGTGCCACCTCGGACAGCTCTGGAAACACCATATATTTT. Translating it yields CATSDSSGNTIYF.

This clonotype was counted a few times. V and J are TRBV2 and TRBJ1-2; 12 bases map to TRBD1. CDR1 and CDR2 (germline): SNHLY, FYNNEI. The CDR3 contains 15 residues. The V segment lost 6 bases and the J segment 2 bases; nucleotides outside the gene matches: 4. CDR3 in amino acids: CASSQGQGANYGYTF. CDR3 in DNA: TGTGCCAGCAGCCAGGGACAGGGGGCCAACTATGGCTACACCTTC.

The table lists this clonotype with a count of one. The chain joins TRBV7-2 to TRBJ2-5, with TRBD1 as a possible D gene (6 bases). V shed 5 bases and J shed 5 bases, with 18 bases lying between them. The CDR3 length is 15 residues. Per the germline V gene, CDR1 is SGHTA and CDR2 is FQGNSA. CDR3: CASSPQGLWTETQYF. Written as DNA, the CDR3 is TGTGCCAGCAGCCCTCAGGGGCTTTGGACGGAGACCCAGTACTTC. Full variable domain (rest looked up from reference TRBV7-2 and TRBJ2-5): GAGVSQSPSNKVTEKGKDVELRCDPISGHTALYWYRQSLGQGLEFLIYFQGNSAPDKSGLPSDRFSAERTGGSVSTLTIQRTQQEDSAVYLCASSPQGLWTETQYFGPGTRLLVL.

This sequence joins TRBV7-9 and TRBJ1-2; TRBD1 might be the D (6 bases). CDR3 length: 14 amino acids. Per the germline V gene, CDR1 is SEHNR and CDR2 is FQNEAQ (reference sequence). V dropped 7 bases and J dropped 2 bases, with 14 bases sitting between them. Written as DNA, the CDR3 is TGTGCCAGCAAGAATACGGGGGGCAACTATGGCTACACCTTC. As protein: CASKNTGGNYGYTF.

This chain connects TRBV19 to TRBJ2-7; a weak D match, TRBD1 (5 bases). Germline values: CDR1 LNHDA, CDR2 SQIVND (reference sequence). The CDR3 runs 17 residues. V was shortened by 3 bases and J by 4 bases, with 22 bases between the two germline ends. The CDR3 region has the DNA TGTGCCAGTAGTATCAGGGCTGGACGCCTACGAACTTACGAGCAGTACTTC. Its protein is CASSIRAGRLRTYEQYF.

Comments on this clonotype: A much larger clone lies a single base off, so this may be a read error. The gene calls are TRBV6-2 or TRBV6-3 and TRBJ2-7; 13 bases map to TRBD2. This CDR3 region has 15 residues. Losses at the gene ends were 6 bases for V and 4 bases for J; bases not matched to a gene: 6. Germline-derived CDR1 and CDR2 are MNHEY and SVGEGT. The CDR3 loop is CASSIGTSGKYEQYF. In DNA form, the CDR3 reads TGTGCCAGCAGCATTGGGACTAGCGGGAAGTACGAGCAGTACTTC.

V gene TRBV7-9 combines with J gene TRBJ1-6; 7 nucleotides agree with TRBD1. The CDR3 has 17 residues. The V gene's germline CDR1 is SEHNR and CDR2 FQNEAQ (reference sequence). Trimming cost V 5 bases and J 0 bases; bases outside gene matches: 7. CDR3 in DNA: TGTGCCAGCAGCCGGGGGACAGCGAGCTCCTATAATTCACCCCTCCACTTT. Encoded protein: CASSRGTASSYNSPLHF.

This clonotype has ten or more counts. The V and J genes are TRBV2 and TRBJ2-7; possibly TRBD2 for D (6 bases). The germline V gene has CDR1 SNHLY and CDR2 FYNNEI. This CDR3 region has 15 residues. The V gene lost 5 bases and the J gene lost 2 bases, with 16 bases spanning the gap. The CDR3 region has the DNA TGTGCCAGCAGTCCCCTTTCCGGGAGACCCTACGAGCAGTACTTC. Amino acids: CASSPLSGRPYEQYF.

This clonotype showed up just a few times. The V call is TRBV15, the J call TRBJ1-1; perhaps TRBD1 as D (6 bases). The V end was cut by 1 base, the J end by 4 bases, with 10 bases between. The CDR3 sequence is 14 residues long. The germline V gene encodes CDR1 LNHNV and CDR2 YYDKDF (reference sequence). The CDR3 loop is CATSRGGGLTEAFF. CDR3 in DNA: TGTGCCACCAGCAGAGGAGGGGGGCTCACTGAAGCTTTCTTT. Full variable domain (missing parts from reference TRBV15 and TRBJ1-1): DAMVIQNPRYQVTQFGKPVTLSCSQTLNHNVMYWYQQKSSQAPKLLFHYYDKDFNNEADTPDNFQSRRPNTSFCFLDIRSPGLGDTAMYLCATSRGGGLTEAFFGQGTRLTVV.

This clonotype was found a few times. J is TRBJ2-2 and V is TRBV10-3; possible D gene TRBD2, 6 bases. CDR1 is ENHRY and CDR2 is SYGVKD in the germline V gene. Trimming took 6 bases from V and 9 from J, leaving 17 bases between them. CDR3 size: 14 residues. The CDR3 loop is CAIRDRGDSRELFF. CDR3 bases: TGTGCCATCAGGGACCGTGGGGACTCCAGGGAGCTGTTTTTT.

The chain has TRBV7-9 and TRBJ2-5, with D hard to call. Germline CDR1 reads SEHNR; CDR2 reads FQNEAQ (reference sequence). The CDR3 is 15 residues long. Between the trimmed V and J ends, which lost 3 bases and 0 bases, there was a span of 11 bases. The CDR3 here is CASSFLAAYQETQYF. The CDR3 DNA reads TGTGCCAGCAGCTTCCTCGCGGCTTACCAAGAGACCCAGTACTTC.

This clonotype showed up many times. The chain joins TRBV28 to TRBJ2-4; no clear D. Per germline, CDR1 MDHEN and CDR2 SYDVKM. The CDR3 contains 16 residues. With 3 bases removed from V and 13 bases from J, the gap between germline ends came to 25 bases. The chain's CDR3 is CASSFLGPTVNRGQYF. Here the CDR3 DNA reads TGTGCCAGCAGTTTCCTAGGCCCTACTGTTAACAGAGGCCAGTACTTC.

Many counts were recorded for this clonotype. V is TRBV12-3 or TRBV12-4 and J is TRBJ2-2, with D unclear. The length of the CDR3 is 15 residues. V was trimmed by 2 bases and J by 2 bases, leaving 9 bases between them. DNA for the CDR3: TGTGCCAGCAGTTTAACGAGCCTTAACACCGGGGAGCTGTTTTTT. It is translated as CASSLTSLNTGELFF.

This clonotype was found a few times. V usage is TRBV20-1 and J usage is TRBJ1-4; D uncertain. CDR3 length equals 14 residues. Germline V gene lookup returns CDR1 DFQATT and CDR2 SNEGSKA (reference sequence). Trimming pared 5 bases from V and 3 bases from J, leaving 13 bases between. The CDR3 nucleotides are TGCAGTGCTCCCGGTCGGGGTTCTAATGAAAAACTGTTTTTT. Amino acid sequence: CSAPGRGSNEKLFF.